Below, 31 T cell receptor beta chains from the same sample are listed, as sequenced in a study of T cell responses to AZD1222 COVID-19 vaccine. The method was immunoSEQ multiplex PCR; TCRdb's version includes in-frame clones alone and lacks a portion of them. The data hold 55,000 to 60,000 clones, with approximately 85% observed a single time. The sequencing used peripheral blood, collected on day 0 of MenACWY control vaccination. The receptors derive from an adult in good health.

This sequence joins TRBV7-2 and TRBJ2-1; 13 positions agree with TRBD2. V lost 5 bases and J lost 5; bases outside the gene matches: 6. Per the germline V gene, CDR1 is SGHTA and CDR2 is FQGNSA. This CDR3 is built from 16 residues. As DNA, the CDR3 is TGTGCCAGCAGCCTTCCTGGGACTAGCGGGAACAATGAGCAGTTCTTC. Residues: CASSLPGTSGNNEQFF.

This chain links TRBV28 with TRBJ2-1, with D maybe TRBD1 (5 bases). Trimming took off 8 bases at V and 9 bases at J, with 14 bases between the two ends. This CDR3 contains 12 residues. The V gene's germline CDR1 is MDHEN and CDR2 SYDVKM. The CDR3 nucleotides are TGTGCCAGCCGAACTCTTACAGGTGAGCAGTTCTTC. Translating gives CASRTLTGEQFF.

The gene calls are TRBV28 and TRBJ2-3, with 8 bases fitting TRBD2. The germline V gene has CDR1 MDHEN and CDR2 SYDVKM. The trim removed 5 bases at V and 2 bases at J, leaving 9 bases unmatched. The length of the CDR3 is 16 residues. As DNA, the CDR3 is TGTGCCAGCAGTCCCTTGTCTAGCGGGCACACAGATACGCAGTATTTT. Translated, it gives CASSPLSSGHTDTQYF.

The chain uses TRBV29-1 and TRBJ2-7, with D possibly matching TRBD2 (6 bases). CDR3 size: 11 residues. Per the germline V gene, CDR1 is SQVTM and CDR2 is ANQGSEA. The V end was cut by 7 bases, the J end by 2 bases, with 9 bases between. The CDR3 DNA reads TGCAGCGGTGGACTAACCTACGAGCAGTACTTC. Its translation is CSGGLTYEQYF.

The CDR3 bases are TGTGCCAGCAGTTCGACAGGTTCCACTGAAGCTTTCTTT. This codes for CASSSTGSTEAFF. The rearrangement links TRBV12-3 or TRBV12-4 to TRBJ1-1, with a tentative D call TRBD1 (6 bases). The CDR3 is made up of 13 amino acids. V was trimmed by 4 bases and J by 4 bases, leaving 10 bases between them.

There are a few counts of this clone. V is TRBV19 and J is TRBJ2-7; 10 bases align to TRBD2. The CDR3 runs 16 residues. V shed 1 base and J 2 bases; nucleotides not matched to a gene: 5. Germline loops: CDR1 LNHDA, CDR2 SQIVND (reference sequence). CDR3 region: CASSIAVAGGPYEQYF. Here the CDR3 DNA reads TGTGCCAGTAGTATAGCAGTAGCGGGAGGCCCCTACGAGCAGTACTTC.

DNA of the CDR3: TGCGCCAGCAGCTCGACGGTGGGCACTGAAGCTTTCTTT. It specifies CASSSTVGTEAFF. The chain has TRBV5-1 and TRBJ1-1, with unresolved D. V dropped 3 bases and J dropped 4 bases, with 10 bases sitting between them. CDR3 length equals 13 residues. Germline V CDR1 and CDR2: SGHRS, YFSETQ.

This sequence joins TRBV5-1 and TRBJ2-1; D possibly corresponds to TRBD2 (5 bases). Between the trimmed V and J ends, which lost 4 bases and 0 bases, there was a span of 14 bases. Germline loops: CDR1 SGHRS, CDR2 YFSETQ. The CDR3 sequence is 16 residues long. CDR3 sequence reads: CASSVQSGGSYNEQFF. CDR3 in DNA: TGCGCCAGCAGCGTTCAAAGCGGAGGCTCCTACAATGAGCAGTTCTTC. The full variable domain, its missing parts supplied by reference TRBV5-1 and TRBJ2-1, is KAGVTQTPRYLIKTRGQQVTLSCSPISGHRSVSWYQQTPGQGLQFLFEYFSETQRNKGNFPGRFSGRQFSNSRSEMNVSTLELGDSALYLCASSVQSGGSYNEQFFGPGTRLTVL.

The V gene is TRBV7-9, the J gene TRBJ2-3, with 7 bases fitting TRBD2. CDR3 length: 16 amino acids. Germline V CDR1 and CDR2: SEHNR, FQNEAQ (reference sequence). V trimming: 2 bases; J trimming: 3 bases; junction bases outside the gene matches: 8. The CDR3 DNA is TGTGCCAGCAGCTTATCTGAGCGGGGCGGGACAGATACGCAGTATTTT. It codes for CASSLSERGGTDTQYF.

The CDR3: CASSLAATREQFF. For the CDR3, the DNA is TGTGCCAGCAGTTTAGCGGCCACGCGGGAGCAGTTCTTC. This chain uses TRBV28 with TRBJ2-1; D is unresolved. This CDR3 contains 13 residues. Trimming removed 2 bases from V and 10 bases from J, with 12 bases in between. Per the germline V gene, CDR1 is MDHEN and CDR2 is SYDVKM.

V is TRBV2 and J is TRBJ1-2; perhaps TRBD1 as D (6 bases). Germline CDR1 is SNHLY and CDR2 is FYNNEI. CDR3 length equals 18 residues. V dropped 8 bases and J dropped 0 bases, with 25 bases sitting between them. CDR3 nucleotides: TGTGCCAGCCAGGAGTTTATCGCAGGACAGACTGCTAACTATGGCTACACCTTC. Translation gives CASQEFIAGQTANYGYTF.

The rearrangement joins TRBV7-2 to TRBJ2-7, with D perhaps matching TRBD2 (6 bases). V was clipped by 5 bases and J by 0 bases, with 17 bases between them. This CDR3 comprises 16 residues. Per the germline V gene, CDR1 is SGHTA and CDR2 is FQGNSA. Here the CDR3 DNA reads TGTGCCAGCAGCACCGGGACTTCTTTACCCTCCTACGAGCAGTACTTC. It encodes CASSTGTSLPSYEQYF.

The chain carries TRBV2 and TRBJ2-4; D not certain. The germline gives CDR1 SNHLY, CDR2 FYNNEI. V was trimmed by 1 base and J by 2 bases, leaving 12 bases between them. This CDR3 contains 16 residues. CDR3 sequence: CASSEGSFETKNIQYF. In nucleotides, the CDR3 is TGTGCCAGCAGTGAAGGATCATTCGAGACCAAAAACATTCAGTACTTC.

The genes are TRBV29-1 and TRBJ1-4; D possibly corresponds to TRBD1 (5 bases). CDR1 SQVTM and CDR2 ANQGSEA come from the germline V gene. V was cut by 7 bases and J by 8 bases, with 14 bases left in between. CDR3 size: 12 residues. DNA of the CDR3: TGCAGCGCGGACGGGGGGGAAGAAAAACTGTTTTTT. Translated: CSADGGEEKLFF.

The CDR3 region is CASSLETGKGTDTQYF. The CDR3 DNA sequence: TGTGCCAGCAGCTTGGAGACAGGGAAAGGCACAGATACGCAGTATTTT. The chain combines TRBV5-5 with TRBJ2-3, with 7 bases fitting TRBD1. CDR1 is SGHKS and CDR2 is YYEKEE in the germline V gene (reference sequence). The ends lost 0 bases at V and 1 base at J; junction bases unmatched: 5. This CDR3 contains 16 residues.

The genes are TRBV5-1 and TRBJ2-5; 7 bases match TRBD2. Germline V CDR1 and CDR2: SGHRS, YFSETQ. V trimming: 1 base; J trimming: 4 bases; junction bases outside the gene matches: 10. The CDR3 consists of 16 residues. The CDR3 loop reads CASSLPGLLPGETQYF. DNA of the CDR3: TGCGCCAGCAGCTTGCCGGGACTACTCCCGGGAGAGACCCAGTACTTC.

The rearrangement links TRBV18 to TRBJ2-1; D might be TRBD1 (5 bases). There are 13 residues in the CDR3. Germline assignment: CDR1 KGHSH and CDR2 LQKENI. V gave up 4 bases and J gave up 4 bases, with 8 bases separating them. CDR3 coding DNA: TGTGCCAGCTCACAAGACAGTTACAATGAGCAGTTCTTC. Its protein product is CASSQDSYNEQFF.

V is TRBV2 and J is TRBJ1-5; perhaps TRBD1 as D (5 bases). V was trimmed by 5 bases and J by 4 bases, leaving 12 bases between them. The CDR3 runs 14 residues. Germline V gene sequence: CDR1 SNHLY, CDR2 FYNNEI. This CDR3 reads CASSPGSLNQPQHF. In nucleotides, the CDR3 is TGTGCCAGCAGTCCAGGGTCTTTAAATCAGCCCCAGCATTTT.

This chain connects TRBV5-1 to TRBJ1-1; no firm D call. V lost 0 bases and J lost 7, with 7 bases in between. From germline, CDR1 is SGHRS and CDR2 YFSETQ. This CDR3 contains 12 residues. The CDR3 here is CASSLAGIEAFF. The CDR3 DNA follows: TGCGCCAGCAGCTTGGCGGGGATTGAAGCTTTCTTT.

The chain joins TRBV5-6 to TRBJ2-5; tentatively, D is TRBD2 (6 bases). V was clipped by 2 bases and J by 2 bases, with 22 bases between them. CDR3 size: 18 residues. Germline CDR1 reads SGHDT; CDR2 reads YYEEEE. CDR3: CASSFRPVLGDFQETQYF. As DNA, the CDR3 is TGTGCCAGCAGCTTTCGGCCGGTACTAGGGGACTTTCAAGAGACCCAGTACTTC.

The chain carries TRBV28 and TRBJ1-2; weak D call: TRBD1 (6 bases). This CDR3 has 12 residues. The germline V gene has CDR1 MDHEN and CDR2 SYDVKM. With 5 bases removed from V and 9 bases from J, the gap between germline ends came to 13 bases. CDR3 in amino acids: CASSDNRESYTF. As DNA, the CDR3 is TGTGCCAGCAGTGACAACAGGGAGAGCTACACCTTC.

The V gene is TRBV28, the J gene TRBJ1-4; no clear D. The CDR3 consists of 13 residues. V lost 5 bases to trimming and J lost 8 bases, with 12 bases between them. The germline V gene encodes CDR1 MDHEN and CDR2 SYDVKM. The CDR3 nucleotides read TGTGCCAGCAGTAGGTTGGGTACGGAAAAACTGTTTTTT. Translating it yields CASSRLGTEKLFF.

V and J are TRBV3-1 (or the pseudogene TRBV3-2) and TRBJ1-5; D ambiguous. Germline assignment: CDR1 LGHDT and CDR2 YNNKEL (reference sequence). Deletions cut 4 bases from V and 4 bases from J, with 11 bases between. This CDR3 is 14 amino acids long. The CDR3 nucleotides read TGTGCCAGCAGCCCCCGGAATGGGAATCAGCCCCAGCATTTT. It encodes CASSPRNGNQPQHF.

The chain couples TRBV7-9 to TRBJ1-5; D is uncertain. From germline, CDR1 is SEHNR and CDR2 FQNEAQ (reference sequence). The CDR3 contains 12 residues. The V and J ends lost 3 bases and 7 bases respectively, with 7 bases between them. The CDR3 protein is CASSLGPQPQHF. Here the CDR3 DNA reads TGTGCCAGCAGCTTGGGCCCACAGCCCCAGCATTTT.

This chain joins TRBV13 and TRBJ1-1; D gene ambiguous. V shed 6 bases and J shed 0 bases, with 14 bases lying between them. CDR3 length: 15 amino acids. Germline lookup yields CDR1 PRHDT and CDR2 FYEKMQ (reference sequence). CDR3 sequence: CASRGRRLLNTEAFF. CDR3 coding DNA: TGTGCCAGCAGAGGAAGACGGTTGCTGAACACTGAAGCTTTCTTT.

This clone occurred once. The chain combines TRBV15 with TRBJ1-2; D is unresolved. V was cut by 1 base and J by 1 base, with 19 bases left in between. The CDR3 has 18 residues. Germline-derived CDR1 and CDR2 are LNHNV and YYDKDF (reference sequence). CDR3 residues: CATSRGLNSGSFNYGYTF. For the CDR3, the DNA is TGTGCCACCAGCAGAGGTCTTAATTCGGGCAGTTTTAACTATGGCTACACCTTC.

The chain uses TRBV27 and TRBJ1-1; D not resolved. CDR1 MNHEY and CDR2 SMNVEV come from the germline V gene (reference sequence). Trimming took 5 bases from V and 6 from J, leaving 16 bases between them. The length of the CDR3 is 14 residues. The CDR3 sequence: CASSPRALGPEAFF. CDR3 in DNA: TGTGCCAGCAGTCCCCGGGCCCTCGGACCTGAAGCTTTCTTT.

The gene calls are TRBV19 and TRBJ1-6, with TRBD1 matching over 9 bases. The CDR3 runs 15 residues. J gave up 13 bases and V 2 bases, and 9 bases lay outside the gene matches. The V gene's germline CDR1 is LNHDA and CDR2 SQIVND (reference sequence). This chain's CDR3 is CASSISPGQGSPLHF. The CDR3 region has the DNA TGTGCCAGTAGTATAAGTCCGGGACAGGGCTCGCCCCTCCACTTT.

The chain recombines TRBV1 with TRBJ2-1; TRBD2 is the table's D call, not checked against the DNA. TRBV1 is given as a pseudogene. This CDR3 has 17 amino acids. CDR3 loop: CTSSQTAGPPGINEQFF. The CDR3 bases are TGCACCAGCAGCCAAACAGCGGGGCCCCCCGGAATTAATGAGCAGTTCTTC.

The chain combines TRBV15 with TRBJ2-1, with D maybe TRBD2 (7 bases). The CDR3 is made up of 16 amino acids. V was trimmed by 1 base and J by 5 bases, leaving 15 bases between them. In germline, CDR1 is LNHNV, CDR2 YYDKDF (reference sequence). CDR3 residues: CATSRVGGASNNEQFF. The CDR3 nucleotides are TGTGCCACCAGCAGAGTAGGGGGGGCGAGTAACAATGAGCAGTTCTTC. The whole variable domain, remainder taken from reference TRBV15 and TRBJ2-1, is DAMVIQNPRYQVTQFGKPVTLSCSQTLNHNVMYWYQQKSSQAPKLLFHYYDKDFNNEADTPDNFQSRRPNTSFCFLDIRSPGLGDTAMYLCATSRVGGASNNEQFFGPGTRLTVL.

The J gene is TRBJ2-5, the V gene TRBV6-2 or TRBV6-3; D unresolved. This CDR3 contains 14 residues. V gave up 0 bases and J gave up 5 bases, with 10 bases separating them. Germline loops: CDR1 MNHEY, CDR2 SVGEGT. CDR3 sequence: CASSYSGLWETQYF. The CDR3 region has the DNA TGTGCCAGCAGTTACTCAGGGCTTTGGGAGACCCAGTACTTC.